These 12 T cell receptor beta chains were sequenced from one sample in a study of persistence of HIV-infected CD4 T cells. This was the immunoSEQ version 4 assay in survey mode. Profiling relied on immunoSEQ multiplex PCR, and the TCRdb table lists in-frame clones only, not all of them. The sample gives 40,000 to 55,000 clones, about 87% of which show up once; over 3% is in the top ten. Cells were stimulated nonspecifically with anti-CD3/anti-CD28 magnetic beads. Sorting of responding CD4+ T cells relied on upregulated CD40 ligand together with CD69. These receptors have no known antigen. The starting material was CD4+ T cells sorted from PBMCs after 18-hour stimulation, obtained from a patient who received antiretroviral therapy. All receptors derive from an adult woman with HIV who was CMV-seropositive.

The chain joins TRBV4-1 to TRBJ1-3, with a weak D call TRBD1 (5 bases). The CDR3 contains 15 residues. Germline values: CDR1 MGHRA, CDR2 YSYEKL. With 4 bases removed from V and 0 bases from J, the gap between germline ends came to 10 bases. CDR3 residues: CASSRDSGSGNTIYF. DNA for the CDR3: TGCGCCAGCAGCCGCGACAGCGGCTCTGGAAACACCATATATTTT.

This sequence joins TRBV6-5 and TRBJ1-3, with D unresolved. This CDR3 comprises 15 residues. In germline, CDR1 is MNHEY, CDR2 SVGAGI. Deletions cut 2 bases from V and 2 bases from J, with 10 bases between. CDR3 coding DNA: TGTGCCAGCAGTTACGATTCCGGAGCTGGAAACACCATATATTTT. Translated: CASSYDSGAGNTIYF.

The rearrangement uses TRBV6-5 and TRBJ1-1; D not certain. Per the germline V gene, CDR1 is MNHEY and CDR2 is SVGAGI. The CDR3 sequence is 13 residues long. Trimming removed 5 bases from V and 1 base from J, with 8 bases in between. The CDR3 here is CASSRNRNTEAFF. The CDR3, as DNA: TGTGCCAGCAGTCGAAACAGGAACACTGAAGCTTTCTTT.

The genes are TRBV6-5 and TRBJ2-7; D gene uncertain. The CDR3 runs 13 residues. The V gene's germline CDR1 is MNHEY and CDR2 SVGAGI. The germline V and J ends were trimmed by 7 bases and 0 bases, with 10 bases remaining between them. CDR3 DNA sequence: TGTGCCAGCACTACCCGGAGCTCCTACGAGCAGTACTTC. Its protein product is CASTTRSSYEQYF.

The CDR3 region is CASSSQGSGANVLTF. CDR3 in DNA: TGTGCCAGCAGTAGCCAGGGGTCCGGGGCCAACGTCCTGACTTTC. The chain couples TRBV6-4 to TRBJ2-6, with a possible D match to TRBD1 (6 bases). The germline V gene encodes CDR1 MRHNA and CDR2 SNTAGT. V was clipped by 5 bases and J by 4 bases, with 12 bases between them. The CDR3 extends over 15 amino acids.

V is TRBV29-1 and J is TRBJ2-5; the D is unclear. Germline CDR1 and CDR2: SQVTM and ANQGSEA. The germline V and J ends were trimmed by 4 bases and 5 bases, with 14 bases remaining between them. The CDR3 is 13 residues long. This CDR3 is CSVAPARPETQYF. The CDR3 coding sequence is TGCAGCGTTGCCCCAGCCCGGCCGGAGACCCAGTACTTC.

The chain uses TRBV19 and TRBJ2-4; 8 nucleotides align to TRBD1. The V gene end was trimmed by 3 bases and the J gene end by 2 bases; junction bases not matched to a gene: 9. The CDR3 totals 17 residues. CDR1 is LNHDA and CDR2 is SQIVND in the germline V gene (reference sequence). The CDR3 nucleotides are TGTGCCAGTAGTATCGGAGGTTCAGGGGGCACCAAAAACATTCAGTACTTC. As protein: CASSIGGSGGTKNIQYF.

V and J are TRBV11-1 and TRBJ1-1; 8 nucleotides align to TRBD1. Germline CDR1 SGHAT, CDR2 FQDESV (reference sequence). V lost 5 bases to trimming and J lost 5 bases; unmatched junction nucleotides: 13. This CDR3 spans 16 amino acids. The CDR3 bases are TGTGCCAGCAGCACCGTCGGACAGGGTTTGCCAACTGAAGCTTTCTTT. Residues: CASSTVGQGLPTEAFF.

CDR3: CASSPYGNLQPQHF. The CDR3 coding sequence is TGTGCCAGCTCACCGTATGGCAACCTCCAGCCCCAGCATTTT. The genes are TRBV18 and TRBJ1-5, with unresolved D. The germline CDR1 and CDR2 sequences are KGHSH and LQKENI. The length of the CDR3 is 14 residues. V gave up 3 bases and J gave up 7 bases, with 13 bases separating them.

The count of this clone is one. V gene TRBV6-5 combines with J gene TRBJ2-3, with 9 bases aligning to TRBD2. Germline V lookup: CDR1 MNHEY, CDR2 SVGAGI. The CDR3 is 15 amino acids. The trim removed 0 bases at V and 10 bases at J, leaving 8 bases unmatched. For the CDR3, the DNA is TGTGCCAGCAGTTACTCCCCAGCGGGAGGATTGGCGCAGTATTTT. The encoded protein is CASSYSPAGGLAQYF.

The chain is built from TRBV10-3 and TRBJ1-3; unclear D gene. Germline lookup yields CDR1 ENHRY and CDR2 SYGVKD. CDR3 length: 12 amino acids. V lost 8 bases to trimming and J lost 0 bases, with 5 bases between them. DNA of the CDR3: TGTGCCATCCAAAGCTCTGGAAACACCATATATTTT. Its translation: CAIQSSGNTIYF.

The chain combines TRBV7-3 with TRBJ2-2; no definite D call. This CDR3 is built from 16 residues. The germline V and J ends were trimmed by 1 base and 2 bases, with 11 bases remaining between them. Per the germline V gene, CDR1 is SGHTA and CDR2 is FQGTGA. CDR3 residues: CASSLNLVANTGELFF. The CDR3 nucleotides are TGTGCCAGCAGCTTAAATTTGGTAGCTAACACCGGGGAGCTGTTTTTT.